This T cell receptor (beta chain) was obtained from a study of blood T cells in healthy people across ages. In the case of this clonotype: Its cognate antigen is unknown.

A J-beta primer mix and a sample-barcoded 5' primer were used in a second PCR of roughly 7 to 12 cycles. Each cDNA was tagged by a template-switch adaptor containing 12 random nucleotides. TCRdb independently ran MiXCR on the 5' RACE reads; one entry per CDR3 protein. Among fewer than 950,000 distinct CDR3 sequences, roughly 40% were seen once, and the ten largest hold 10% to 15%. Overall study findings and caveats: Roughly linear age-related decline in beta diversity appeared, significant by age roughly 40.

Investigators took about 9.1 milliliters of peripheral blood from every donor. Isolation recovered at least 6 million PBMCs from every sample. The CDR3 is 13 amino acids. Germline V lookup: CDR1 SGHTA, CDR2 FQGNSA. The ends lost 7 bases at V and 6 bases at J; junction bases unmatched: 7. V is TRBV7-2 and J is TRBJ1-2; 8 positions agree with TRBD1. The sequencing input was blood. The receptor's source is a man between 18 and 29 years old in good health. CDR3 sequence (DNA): TGTGCCAGCATCTTGACAGGGGTGAATGGCTACACCTTC. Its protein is CASILTGVNGYTF.